This entry features one T cell receptor (beta chain) sequence. The antigen is undetermined. This record comes from a study of monozygotic twins with inflammatory bowel disease. Regarding the study as a whole: Researchers reported no repertoire similarity difference between concordant and discordant twins, possibly from limited power.

TCRdb reprocessed the 5' RACE reads and reports one entry per CDR3 protein, with no DNA. The specimen's table records nearly 450,000 distinct CDR3 sequences. Germline loops: CDR1 SGHDN, CDR2 FVKESK. The CDR3 is 13 residues long. The source is a human donor with ulcerative colitis or Crohn's disease, or a healthy co-twin of an affected twin (not recorded which). The chain has TRBV14 and TRBJ1-2. Sequencing was carried out using blood. CDR3 residues: CASSQSSSFGYTF.